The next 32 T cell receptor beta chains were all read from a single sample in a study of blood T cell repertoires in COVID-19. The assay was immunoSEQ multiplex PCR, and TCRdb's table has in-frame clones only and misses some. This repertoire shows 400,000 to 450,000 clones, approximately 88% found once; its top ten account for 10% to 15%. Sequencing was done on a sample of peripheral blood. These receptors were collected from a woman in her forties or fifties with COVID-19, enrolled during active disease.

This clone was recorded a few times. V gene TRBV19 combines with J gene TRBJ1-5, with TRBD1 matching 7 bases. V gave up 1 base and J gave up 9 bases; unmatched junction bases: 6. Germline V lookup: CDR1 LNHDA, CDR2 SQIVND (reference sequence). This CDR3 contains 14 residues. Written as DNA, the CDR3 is TGTGCCAGTAGTATAGGGGACAGCCTCGGGCCCCAGCATTTT. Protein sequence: CASSIGDSLGPQHF. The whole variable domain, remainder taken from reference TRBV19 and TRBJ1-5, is DGGITQSPKYLFRKEGQNVTLSCEQNLNHDAMYWYRQDPGQGLRLIYYSQIVNDFQKGDIAEGYSVSREKKESFPLTVTSAQKNPTAFYLCASSIGDSLGPQHFGDGTRLSIL.

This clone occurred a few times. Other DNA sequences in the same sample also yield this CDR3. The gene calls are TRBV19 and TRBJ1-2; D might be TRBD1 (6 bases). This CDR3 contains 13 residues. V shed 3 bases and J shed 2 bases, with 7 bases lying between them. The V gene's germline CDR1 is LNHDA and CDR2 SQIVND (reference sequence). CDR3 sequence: CASSIQGNYGYTF. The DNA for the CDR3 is TGTGCCAGTAGTATTCAGGGGAACTATGGCTACACCTTC. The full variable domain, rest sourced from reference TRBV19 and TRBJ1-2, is DGGITQSPKYLFRKEGQNVTLSCEQNLNHDAMYWYRQDPGQGLRLIYYSQIVNDFQKGDIAEGYSVSREKKESFPLTVTSAQKNPTAFYLCASSIQGNYGYTFGSGTRLTVV.

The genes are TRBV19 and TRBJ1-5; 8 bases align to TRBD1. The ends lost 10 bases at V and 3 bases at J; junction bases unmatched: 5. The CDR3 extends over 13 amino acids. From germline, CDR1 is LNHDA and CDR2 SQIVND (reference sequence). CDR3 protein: CATRDRSNQPQHF. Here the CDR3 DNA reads TGTGCCACCCGGGACAGGTCCAATCAGCCCCAGCATTTT.

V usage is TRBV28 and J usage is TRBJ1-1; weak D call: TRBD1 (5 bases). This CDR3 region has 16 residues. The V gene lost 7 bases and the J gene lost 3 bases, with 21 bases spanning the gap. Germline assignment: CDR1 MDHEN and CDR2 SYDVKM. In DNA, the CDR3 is TGTGCCAGCATCACTCCCCCATGGGAAGGGGACACTGAAGCTTTCTTT. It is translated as CASITPPWEGDTEAFF.

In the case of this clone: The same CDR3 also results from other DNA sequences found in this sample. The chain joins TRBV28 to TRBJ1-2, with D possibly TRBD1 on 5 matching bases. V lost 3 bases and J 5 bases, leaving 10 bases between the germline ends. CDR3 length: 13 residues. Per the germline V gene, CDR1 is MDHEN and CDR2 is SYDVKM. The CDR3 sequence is CASSLGQTYGYTF. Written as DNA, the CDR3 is TGTGCCAGCAGTTTGGGGCAGACTTATGGCTACACCTTC.

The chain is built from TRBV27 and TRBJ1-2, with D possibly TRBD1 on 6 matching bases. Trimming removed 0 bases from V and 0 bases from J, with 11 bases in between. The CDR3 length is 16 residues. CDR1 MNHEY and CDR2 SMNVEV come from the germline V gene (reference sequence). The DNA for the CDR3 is TGTGCCAGCAGTTTATCGTTCAGGGGCGCTAACTATGGCTACACCTTC. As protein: CASSLSFRGANYGYTF.

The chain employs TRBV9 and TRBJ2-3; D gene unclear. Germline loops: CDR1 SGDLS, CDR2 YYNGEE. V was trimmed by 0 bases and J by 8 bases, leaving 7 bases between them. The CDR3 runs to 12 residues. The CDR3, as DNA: TGTGCCAGCAGCGTAGGGGCAGGTACGCAGTATTTT. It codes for CASSVGAGTQYF.

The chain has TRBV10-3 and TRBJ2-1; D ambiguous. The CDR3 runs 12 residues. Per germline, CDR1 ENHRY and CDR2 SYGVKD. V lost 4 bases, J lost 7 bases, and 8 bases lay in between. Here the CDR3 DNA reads TGTGCCATCAGTGCCTCTCGGAATGAGCAGTTCTTC. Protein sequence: CAISASRNEQFF.

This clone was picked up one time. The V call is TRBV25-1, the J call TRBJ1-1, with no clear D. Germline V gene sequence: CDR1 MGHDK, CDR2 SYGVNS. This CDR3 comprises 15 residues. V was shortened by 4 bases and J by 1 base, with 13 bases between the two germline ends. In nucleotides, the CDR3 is TGTGCCAGCAGTGCTCCGGGAGGCACGAACACTGAAGCTTTCTTT. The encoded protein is CASSAPGGTNTEAFF.

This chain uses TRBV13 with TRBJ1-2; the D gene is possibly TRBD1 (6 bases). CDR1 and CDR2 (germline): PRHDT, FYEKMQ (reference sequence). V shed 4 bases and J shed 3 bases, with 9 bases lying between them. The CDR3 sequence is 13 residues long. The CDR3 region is CASSSTGYYGYTF. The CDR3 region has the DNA TGTGCCAGCAGCTCCACAGGGTACTATGGCTACACCTTC.

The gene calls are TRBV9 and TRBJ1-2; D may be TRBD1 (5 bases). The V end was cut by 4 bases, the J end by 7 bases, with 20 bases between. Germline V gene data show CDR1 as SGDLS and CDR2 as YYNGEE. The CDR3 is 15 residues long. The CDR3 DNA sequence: TGTGCCAGCAGCCCAGACAGTGCCACGTATCGTGGCTACACCTTC. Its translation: CASSPDSATYRGYTF.

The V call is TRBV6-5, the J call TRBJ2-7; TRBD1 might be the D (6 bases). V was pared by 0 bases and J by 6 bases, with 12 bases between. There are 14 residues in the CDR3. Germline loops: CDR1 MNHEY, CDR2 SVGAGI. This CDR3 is CASSYSPGVGEQYF. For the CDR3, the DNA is TGTGCCAGCAGTTACTCGCCAGGGGTAGGCGAGCAGTACTTC.

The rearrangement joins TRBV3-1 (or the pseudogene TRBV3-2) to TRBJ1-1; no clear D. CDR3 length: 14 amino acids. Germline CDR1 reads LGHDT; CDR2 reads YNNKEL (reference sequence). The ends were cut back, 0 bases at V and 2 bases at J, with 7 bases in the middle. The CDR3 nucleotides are TGTGCCAGCAGCCAAGAAAACGGTAACACTGAAGCTTTCTTT. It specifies CASSQENGNTEAFF.

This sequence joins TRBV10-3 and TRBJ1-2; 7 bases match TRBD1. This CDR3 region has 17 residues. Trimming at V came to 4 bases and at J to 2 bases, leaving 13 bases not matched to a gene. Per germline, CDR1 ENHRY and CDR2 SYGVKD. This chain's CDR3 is CAISGGGETGLNYGYTF. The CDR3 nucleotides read TGTGCCATCAGTGGTGGGGGAGAGACAGGGCTCAACTATGGCTACACCTTC.

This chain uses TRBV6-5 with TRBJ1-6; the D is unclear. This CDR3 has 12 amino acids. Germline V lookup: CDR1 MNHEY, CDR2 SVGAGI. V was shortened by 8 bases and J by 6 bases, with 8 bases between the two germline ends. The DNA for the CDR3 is TGTGCCAGCGGTACAGCTAATTCACCCCTCCACTTT. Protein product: CASGTANSPLHF.

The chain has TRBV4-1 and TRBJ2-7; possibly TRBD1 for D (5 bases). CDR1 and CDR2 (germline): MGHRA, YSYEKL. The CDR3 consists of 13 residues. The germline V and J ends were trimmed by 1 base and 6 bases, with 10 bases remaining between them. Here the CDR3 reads CASSQVLGREQYF. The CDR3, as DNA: TGCGCCAGCAGCCAAGTTCTGGGGCGCGAGCAGTACTTC.

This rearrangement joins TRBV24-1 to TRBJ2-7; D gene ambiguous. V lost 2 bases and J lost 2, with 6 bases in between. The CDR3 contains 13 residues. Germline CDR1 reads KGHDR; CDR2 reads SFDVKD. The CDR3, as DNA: TGTGCCACCAGTGATTCAGCGACCTACGAGCAGTACTTC. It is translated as CATSDSATYEQYF.

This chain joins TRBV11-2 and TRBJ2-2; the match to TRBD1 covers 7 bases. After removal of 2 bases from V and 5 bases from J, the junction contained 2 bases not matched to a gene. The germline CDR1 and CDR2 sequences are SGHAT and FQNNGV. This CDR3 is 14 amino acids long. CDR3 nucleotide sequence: TGTGCCAGCAGCTTATCAGGGGGAACCGGGGAGCTGTTTTTT. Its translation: CASSLSGGTGELFF. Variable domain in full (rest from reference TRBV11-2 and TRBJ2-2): EAGVAQSPRYKIIEKRQSVAFWCNPISGHATLYWYQQILGQGPKLLIQFQNNGVVDDSQLPKDRFSAERLKGVDSTLKIQPAKLEDSAVYLCASSLSGGTGELFFGEGSRLTVL.

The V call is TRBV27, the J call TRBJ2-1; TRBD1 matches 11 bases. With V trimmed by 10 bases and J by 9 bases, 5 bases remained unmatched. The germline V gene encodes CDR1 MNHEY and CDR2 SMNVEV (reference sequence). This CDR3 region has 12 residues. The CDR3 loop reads CATRTGGTEQFF. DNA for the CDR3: TGTGCCACTCGGACAGGGGGCACTGAGCAGTTCTTC.

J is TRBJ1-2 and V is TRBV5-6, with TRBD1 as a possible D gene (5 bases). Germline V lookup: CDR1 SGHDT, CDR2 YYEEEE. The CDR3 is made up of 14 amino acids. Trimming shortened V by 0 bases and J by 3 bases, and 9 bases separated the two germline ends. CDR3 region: CASSLGRDYYGYTF. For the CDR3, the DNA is TGTGCCAGCAGCTTGGGGCGGGACTACTATGGCTACACCTTC. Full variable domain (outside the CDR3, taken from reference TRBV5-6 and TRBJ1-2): DAGVTQSPTHLIKTRGQQVTLRCSPKSGHDTVSWYQQALGQGPQFIFQYYEEEERQRGNFPDRFSGHQFPNYSSELNVNALLLGDSALYLCASSLGRDYYGYTFGSGTRLTVV.

CDR3 DNA sequence: TGTGCCAGCGAGGGTAGCGGGGGGGACGAGCAGTACTTC. This encodes CASEGSGGDEQYF. This chain links TRBV6-5 with TRBJ2-7; 11 nucleotides match TRBD2. CDR3 length: 13 residues. The V segment lost 8 bases and the J segment 5 bases; nucleotides outside the gene matches: 5. Germline V gene lookup returns CDR1 MNHEY and CDR2 SVGAGI.

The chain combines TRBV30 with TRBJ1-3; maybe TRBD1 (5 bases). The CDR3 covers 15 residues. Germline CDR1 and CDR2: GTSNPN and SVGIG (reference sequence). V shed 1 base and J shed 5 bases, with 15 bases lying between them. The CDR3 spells CAWSGGVRGRNTIYF. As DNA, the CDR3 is TGTGCCTGGAGTGGGGGGGTGAGGGGTAGAAACACCATATATTTT.

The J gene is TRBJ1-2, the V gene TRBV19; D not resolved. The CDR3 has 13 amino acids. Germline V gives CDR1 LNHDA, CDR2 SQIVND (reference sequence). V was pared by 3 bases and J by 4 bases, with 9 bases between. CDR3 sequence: CASSIQVAYGYTF. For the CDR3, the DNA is TGTGCCAGTAGTATCCAGGTTGCCTATGGCTACACCTTC.

The CDR3 DNA reads TGTGCCTGGAGTCCCGGGACAGGGATCTACGAGCAGTACTTC. Encoded protein: CAWSPGTGIYEQYF. The chain uses TRBV30 and TRBJ2-7; the match to TRBD1 covers 9 bases. CDR1 GTSNPN and CDR2 SVGIG come from the germline V gene (reference sequence). This CDR3 contains 14 residues. Unmatched junction bases numbered 5, after V lost 2 bases and J lost 3 bases.

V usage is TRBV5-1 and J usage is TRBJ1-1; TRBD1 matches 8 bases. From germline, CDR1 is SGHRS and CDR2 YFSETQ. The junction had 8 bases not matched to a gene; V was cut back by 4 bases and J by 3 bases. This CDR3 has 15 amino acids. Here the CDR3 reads CASSPLTGGDTEAFF. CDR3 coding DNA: TGCGCCAGCAGCCCACTTACAGGGGGAGACACTGAAGCTTTCTTT.

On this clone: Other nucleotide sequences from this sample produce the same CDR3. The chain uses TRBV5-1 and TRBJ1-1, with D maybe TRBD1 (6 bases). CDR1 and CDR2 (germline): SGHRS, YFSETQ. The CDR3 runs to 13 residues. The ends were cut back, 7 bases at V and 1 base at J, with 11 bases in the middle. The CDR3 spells CASRRTANTEAFF. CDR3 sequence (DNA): TGCGCCAGCCGTAGGACAGCGAACACTGAAGCTTTCTTT.

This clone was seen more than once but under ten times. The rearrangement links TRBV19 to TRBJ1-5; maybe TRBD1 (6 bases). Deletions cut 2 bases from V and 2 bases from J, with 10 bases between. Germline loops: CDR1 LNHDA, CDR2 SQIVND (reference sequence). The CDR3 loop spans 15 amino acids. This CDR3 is CASSITAGGNQPQHF. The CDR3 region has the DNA TGTGCCAGTAGTATAACGGCAGGGGGCAATCAGCCCCAGCATTTT.

DNA of the CDR3: TGTGCCAGTAGTATGGAGTTATCTTCTTTGGGAGCTGAAGCTTTCTTT. Translation gives CASSMELSSLGAEAFF. The V call is TRBV19, the J call TRBJ1-1, with D uncertain. The V gene lost 3 bases and the J gene lost 6 bases, with 20 bases spanning the gap. Germline V CDR1 and CDR2: LNHDA, SQIVND (reference sequence). This CDR3 is built from 16 residues.

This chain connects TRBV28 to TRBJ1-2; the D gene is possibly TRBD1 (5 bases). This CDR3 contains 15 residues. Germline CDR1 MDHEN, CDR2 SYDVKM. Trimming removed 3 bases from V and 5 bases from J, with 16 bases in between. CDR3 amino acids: CASSFPGRVAYGYTF. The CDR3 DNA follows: TGTGCCAGCAGTTTTCCAGGGAGGGTGGCATATGGCTACACCTTC.

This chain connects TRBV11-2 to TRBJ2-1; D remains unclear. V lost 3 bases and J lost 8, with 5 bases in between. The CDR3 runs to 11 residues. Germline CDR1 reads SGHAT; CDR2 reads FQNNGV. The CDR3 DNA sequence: TGTGCCAGCAGCTTCACGGATGAGCAGTTCTTC. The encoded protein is CASSFTDEQFF.

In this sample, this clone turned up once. The CDR3 spells CASSVQGADGYTF. DNA for the CDR3: TGTGCCAGCAGCGTACAGGGGGCGGATGGCTACACCTTC. This chain links TRBV9 with TRBJ1-2; the match to TRBD1 covers 8 bases. Germline lookup yields CDR1 SGDLS and CDR2 YYNGEE. CDR3 size: 13 residues. V shed 1 base and J 6 bases; nucleotides not matched to a gene: 2.

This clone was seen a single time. This CDR3 is CASSTGIGYTF. In DNA form, the CDR3 reads TGTGCCAGTAGTACAGGGATCGGCTACACCTTC. V is TRBV19 and J is TRBJ1-2, with D possibly being TRBD1 (5 bases). The CDR3 runs 11 residues. Trimming shortened V by 4 bases and J by 8 bases, and 8 bases separated the two germline ends. CDR1 and CDR2 from the germline V gene are LNHDA and SQIVND (reference sequence).